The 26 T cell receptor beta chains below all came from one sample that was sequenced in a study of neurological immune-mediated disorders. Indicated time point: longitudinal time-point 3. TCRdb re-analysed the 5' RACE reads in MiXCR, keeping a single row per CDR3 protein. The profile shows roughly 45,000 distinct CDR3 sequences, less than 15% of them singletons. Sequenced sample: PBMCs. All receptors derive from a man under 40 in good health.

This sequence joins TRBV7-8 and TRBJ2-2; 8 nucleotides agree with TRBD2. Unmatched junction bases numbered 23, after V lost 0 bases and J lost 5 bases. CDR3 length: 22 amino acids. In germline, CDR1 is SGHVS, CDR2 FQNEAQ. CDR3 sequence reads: CASSLAFGQVSRSGSGTGELFF. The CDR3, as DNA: TGTGCCAGCAGCTTAGCGTTCGGGCAGGTATCACGCAGCGGGAGTGGTACCGGGGAGCTGTTTTTT.

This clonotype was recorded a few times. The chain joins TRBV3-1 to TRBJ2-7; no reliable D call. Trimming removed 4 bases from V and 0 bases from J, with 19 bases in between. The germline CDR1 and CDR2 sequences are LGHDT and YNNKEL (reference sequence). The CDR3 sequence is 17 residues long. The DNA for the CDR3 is TGTGCCAGCAGCCCCAACCCGGGCAGCACCACCTCCTACGAGCAGTACTTC. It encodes CASSPNPGSTTSYEQYF.

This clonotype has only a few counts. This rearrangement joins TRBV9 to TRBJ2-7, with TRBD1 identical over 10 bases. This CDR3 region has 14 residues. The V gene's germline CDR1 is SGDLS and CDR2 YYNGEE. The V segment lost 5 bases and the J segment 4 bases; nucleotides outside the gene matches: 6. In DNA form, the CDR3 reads TGTGCCAGCAGTGCCCTGGACAGGGGGTACGAGCAGTACTTC. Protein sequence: CASSALDRGYEQYF.

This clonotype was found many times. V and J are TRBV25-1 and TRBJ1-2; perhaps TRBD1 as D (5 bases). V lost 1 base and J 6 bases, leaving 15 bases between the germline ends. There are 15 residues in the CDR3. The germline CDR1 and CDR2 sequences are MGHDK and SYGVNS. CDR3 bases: TGTGCCAGCAGTGAATGGCAGGGATGGACGGATGGCTACACCTTC. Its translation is CASSEWQGWTDGYTF.

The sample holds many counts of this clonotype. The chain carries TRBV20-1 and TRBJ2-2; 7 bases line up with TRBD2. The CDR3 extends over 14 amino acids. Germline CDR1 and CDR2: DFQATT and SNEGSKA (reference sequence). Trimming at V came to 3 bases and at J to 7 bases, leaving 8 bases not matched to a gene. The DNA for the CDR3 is TGCAGTGCTAGCGATTTCACGGGGGGCGGGGAGCTGTTTTTT. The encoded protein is CSASDFTGGGELFF.

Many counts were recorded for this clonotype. This CDR3 is CASSLAGGQDEQYF. The CDR3 DNA reads as TGTGCCAGCAGCTTAGCAGGGGGGCAGGACGAGCAGTACTTC. The chain uses TRBV7-3 and TRBJ2-7, with D possibly matching TRBD1 (7 bases). V dropped 2 bases and J dropped 5 bases, with 13 bases sitting between them. Looked up from germline, CDR1 is SGHTA and CDR2 is FQGTGA. The CDR3 runs 14 residues.

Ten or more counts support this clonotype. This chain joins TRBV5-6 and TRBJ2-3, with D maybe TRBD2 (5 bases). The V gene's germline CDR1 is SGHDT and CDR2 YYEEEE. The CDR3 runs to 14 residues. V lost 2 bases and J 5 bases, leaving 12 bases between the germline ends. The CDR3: CASSFRRTGDTQYF. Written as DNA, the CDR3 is TGTGCCAGCAGCTTCAGACGGACTGGAGATACGCAGTATTTT.

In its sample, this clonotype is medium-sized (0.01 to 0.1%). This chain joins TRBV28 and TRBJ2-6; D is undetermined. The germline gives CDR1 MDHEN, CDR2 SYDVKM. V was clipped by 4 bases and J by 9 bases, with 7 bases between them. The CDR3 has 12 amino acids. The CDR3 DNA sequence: TGTGCCAGCAGTTCCTCCATCAACGTCCTGACTTTC. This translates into CASSSSINVLTF.

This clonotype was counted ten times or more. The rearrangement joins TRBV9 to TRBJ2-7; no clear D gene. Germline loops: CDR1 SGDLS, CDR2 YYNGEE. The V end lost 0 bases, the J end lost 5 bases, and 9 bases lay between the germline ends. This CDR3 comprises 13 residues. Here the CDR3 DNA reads TGTGCCAGCAGCGTAGAATCGTGGGACGAGCAGTACTTC. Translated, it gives CASSVESWDEQYF.

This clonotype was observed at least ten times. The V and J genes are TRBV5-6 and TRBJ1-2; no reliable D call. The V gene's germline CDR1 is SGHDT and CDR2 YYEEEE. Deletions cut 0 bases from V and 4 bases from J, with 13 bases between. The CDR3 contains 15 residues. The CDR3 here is CASSLGEVLGYGYTF. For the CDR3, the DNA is TGTGCCAGCAGCTTGGGCGAGGTTTTGGGCTATGGCTACACCTTC. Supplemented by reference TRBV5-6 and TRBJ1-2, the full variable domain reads DAGVTQSPTHLIKTRGQQVTLRCSPKSGHDTVSWYQQALGQGPQFIFQYYEEEERQRGNFPDRFSGHQFPNYSSELNVNALLLGDSALYLCASSLGEVLGYGYTFGSGTRLTVV.

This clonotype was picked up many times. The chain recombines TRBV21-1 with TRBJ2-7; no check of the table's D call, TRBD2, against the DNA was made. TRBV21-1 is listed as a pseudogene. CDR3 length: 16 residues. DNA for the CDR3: TGTGCCAGCAGCAAAGTTCGGGGACTAATCTCCTACGAGCAGTACTTC. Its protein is CASSKVRGLISYEQYF.

The CDR3 loop reads CSVVQRTGRDTQYF. For the CDR3, the DNA is TGCAGCGTTGTACAGCGGACCGGGAGAGATACGCAGTATTTT. The V call is TRBV29-1, the J call TRBJ2-3, with D maybe TRBD2 (6 bases). With 4 bases removed from V and 5 bases from J, the gap between germline ends came to 16 bases. CDR1 SQVTM and CDR2 ANQGSEA come from the germline V gene. The CDR3 is 14 amino acids.

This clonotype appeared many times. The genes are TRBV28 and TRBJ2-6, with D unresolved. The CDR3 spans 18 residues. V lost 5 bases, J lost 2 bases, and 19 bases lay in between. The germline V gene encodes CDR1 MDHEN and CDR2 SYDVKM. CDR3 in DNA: TGTGCCAGCAGTCCGATAGACACCACCACCCCTGGGGCCAACGTCCTGACTTTC. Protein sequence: CASSPIDTTTPGANVLTF.

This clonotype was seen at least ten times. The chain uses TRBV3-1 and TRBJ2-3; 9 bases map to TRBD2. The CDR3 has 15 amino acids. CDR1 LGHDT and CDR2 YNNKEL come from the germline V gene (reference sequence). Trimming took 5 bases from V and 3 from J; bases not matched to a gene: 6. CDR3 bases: TGTGCCAGCAGCGACCCGGGACTAGCAACAGATACGCAGTATTTT. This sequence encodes CASSDPGLATDTQYF.

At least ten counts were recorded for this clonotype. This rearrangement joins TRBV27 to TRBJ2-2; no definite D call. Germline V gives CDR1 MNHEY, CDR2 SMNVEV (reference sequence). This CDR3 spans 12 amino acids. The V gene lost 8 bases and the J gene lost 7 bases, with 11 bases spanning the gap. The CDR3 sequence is CASRMLNGELFF. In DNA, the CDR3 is TGTGCCAGCCGCATGCTTAACGGGGAGCTGTTTTTT.

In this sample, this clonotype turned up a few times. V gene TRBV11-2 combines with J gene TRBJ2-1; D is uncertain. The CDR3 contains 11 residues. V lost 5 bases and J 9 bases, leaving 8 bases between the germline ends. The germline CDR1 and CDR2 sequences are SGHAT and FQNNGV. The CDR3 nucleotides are TGTGCCAGCAGCCTCCTCGGTGAGCAGTTCTTC. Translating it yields CASSLLGEQFF.

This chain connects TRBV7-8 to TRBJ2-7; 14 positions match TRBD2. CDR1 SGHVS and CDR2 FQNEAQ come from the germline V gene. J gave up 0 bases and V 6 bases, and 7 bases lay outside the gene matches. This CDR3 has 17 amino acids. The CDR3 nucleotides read TGTGCCAGCAGAGGGAGTGGGACTAGCGGGAGCTCCTACGAGCAGTACTTC. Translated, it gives CASRGSGTSGSSYEQYF.

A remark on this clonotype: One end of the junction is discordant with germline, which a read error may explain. The CDR3 region is CASRQGASNGERFF. As DNA, the CDR3 is TGTGCCAGCCGCCAGGGGGCGAGTAACGGGGAGCGGTTTTTT. The chain joins TRBV28 to TRBJ2-2, with 8 bases identical to TRBD1. The CDR3 extends over 14 amino acids. Looked up from germline, CDR1 is MDHEN and CDR2 is SYDVKM.

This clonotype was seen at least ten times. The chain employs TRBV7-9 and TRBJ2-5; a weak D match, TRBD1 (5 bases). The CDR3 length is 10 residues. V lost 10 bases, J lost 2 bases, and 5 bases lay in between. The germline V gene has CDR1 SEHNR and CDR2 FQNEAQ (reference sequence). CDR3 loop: CATGQETQYF. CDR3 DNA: TGTGCCACAGGGCAAGAGACCCAGTACTTC.

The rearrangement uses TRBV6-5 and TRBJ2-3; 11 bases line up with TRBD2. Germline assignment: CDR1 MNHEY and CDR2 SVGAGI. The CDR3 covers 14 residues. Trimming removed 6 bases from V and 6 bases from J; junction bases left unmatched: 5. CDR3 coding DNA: TGTGCCAGCAGACAACTAGCGGGAGTGGATACGCAGTATTTT. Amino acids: CASRQLAGVDTQYF.

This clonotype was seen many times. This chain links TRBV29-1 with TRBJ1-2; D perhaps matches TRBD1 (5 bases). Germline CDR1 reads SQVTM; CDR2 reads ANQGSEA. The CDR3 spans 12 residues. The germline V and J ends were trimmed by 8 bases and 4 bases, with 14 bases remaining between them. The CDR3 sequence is CSLWTSVYGYTF. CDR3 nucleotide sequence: TGCAGCTTATGGACAAGTGTCTATGGCTACACCTTC. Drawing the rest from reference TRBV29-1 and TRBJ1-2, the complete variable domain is SAVISQKPSRDICQRGTSLTIQCQVDSQVTMMFWYRQQPGQSLTLIATANQGSEATYESGFVIDKFPISRPNLTFSTLTVSNMSPEDSSIYLCSLWTSVYGYTFGSGTRLTVV.

In DNA, the CDR3 is TGTGCCAGCAGTCCTCTACTCGGGTACGAGCAGTACTTC. This translates into CASSPLLGYEQYF. The J gene is TRBJ2-7, the V gene TRBV27; no firm D call. Germline assignment: CDR1 MNHEY and CDR2 SMNVEV (reference sequence). The CDR3 contains 13 residues. Trimming left V 5 bases short and J 4 bases short, with 12 bases between.

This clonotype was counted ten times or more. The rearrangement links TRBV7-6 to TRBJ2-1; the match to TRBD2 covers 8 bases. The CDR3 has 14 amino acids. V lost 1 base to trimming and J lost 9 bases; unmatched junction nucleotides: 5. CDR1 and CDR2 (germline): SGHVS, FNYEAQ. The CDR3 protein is CASSLDGREAEQFF. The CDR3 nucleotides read TGTGCCAGCAGCTTAGACGGGAGGGAGGCTGAGCAGTTCTTC.

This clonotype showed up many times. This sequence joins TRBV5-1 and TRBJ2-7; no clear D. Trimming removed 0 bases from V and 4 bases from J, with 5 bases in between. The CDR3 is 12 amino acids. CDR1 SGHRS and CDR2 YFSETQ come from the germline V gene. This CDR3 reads CASSLDGYEQYF. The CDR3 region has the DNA TGCGCCAGCAGCTTGGATGGTTACGAGCAGTACTTC.

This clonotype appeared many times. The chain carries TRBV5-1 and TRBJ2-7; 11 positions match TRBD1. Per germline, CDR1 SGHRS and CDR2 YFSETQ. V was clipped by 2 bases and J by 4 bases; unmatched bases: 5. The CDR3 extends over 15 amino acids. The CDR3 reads CASSLRTGGAYEQYF. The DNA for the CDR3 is TGCGCCAGCAGCTTAAGGACAGGGGGCGCGTACGAGCAGTACTTC.

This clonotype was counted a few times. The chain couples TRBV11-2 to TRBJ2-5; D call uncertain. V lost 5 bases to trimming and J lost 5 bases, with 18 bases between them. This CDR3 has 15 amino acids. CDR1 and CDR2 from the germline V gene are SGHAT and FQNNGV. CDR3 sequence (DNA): TGTGCCAGCAGCCGACTCACTCGGATTAAGGAGACCCAGTACTTC. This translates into CASSRLTRIKETQYF.